The 21 T cell receptor beta chains listed next were all sequenced from one sample in a study of Ad26.COV2.S vaccination and SARS-CoV-2 variants. TCRdb's table, derived via immunoSEQ multiplex PCR, lists solely in-frame clones and lacks some. Among some 350,000 clones listed, 92% were seen once. The sequencing used peripheral blood, collected after recovery from COVID-19. The receptors were gathered from a human donor who had recovered from COVID-19.

V usage is TRBV7-3 and J usage is TRBJ2-6, with no clear D. V was shortened by 8 bases and J by 2 bases, with 16 bases between the two germline ends. The CDR3 contains 16 residues. Germline V gene lookup returns CDR1 SGHTA and CDR2 FQGTGA. In nucleotides, the CDR3 is TGTGCCAGCTCCCCTTCCTATCCCCCTGGGGCCAACGTCCTGACTTTC. This sequence encodes CASSPSYPPGANVLTF.

The chain couples TRBV20-1 to TRBJ1-1; D is perhaps TRBD1 (6 bases). The CDR3 runs to 14 residues. Germline V gene data show CDR1 as DFQATT and CDR2 as SNEGSKA (reference sequence). V was shortened by 3 bases and J by 1 base, with 12 bases between the two germline ends. The CDR3 DNA reads TGCAGTGCTAGTTACGTGGGGGCGAACACTGAAGCTTTCTTT. It specifies CSASYVGANTEAFF.

CDR3 loop: CASNPARTGELFF. CDR3 nucleotides: TGTGCCAGCAACCCTGCACGAACCGGGGAGCTGTTTTTT. The chain has TRBV12-3 or TRBV12-4 and TRBJ2-2; D gene uncertain. The CDR3 spans 13 residues. The ends were cut back, 7 bases at V and 5 bases at J, with 11 bases in the middle.

V and J are TRBV15 and TRBJ2-3; TRBD2 might be the D (5 bases). Looked up from germline, CDR1 is LNHNV and CDR2 is YYDKDF (reference sequence). V lost 0 bases, J lost 4 bases, and 11 bases lay in between. The CDR3 consists of 15 residues. The CDR3: CATSRDQLVSDTQYF. The CDR3 DNA reads as TGTGCCACCAGCAGAGATCAACTAGTTTCAGATACGCAGTATTTT. The entire variable domain, with the rest obtained from reference TRBV15 and TRBJ2-3, is as follows: DAMVIQNPRYQVTQFGKPVTLSCSQTLNHNVMYWYQQKSSQAPKLLFHYYDKDFNNEADTPDNFQSRRPNTSFCFLDIRSPGLGDTAMYLCATSRDQLVSDTQYFGPGTRLTVL.

This chain connects TRBV19 to TRBJ2-5; 7 nucleotides match TRBD1. V shed 5 bases and J 5 bases; nucleotides not matched to a gene: 8. CDR1 and CDR2 (germline): LNHDA, SQIVND (reference sequence). This CDR3 comprises 14 residues. CDR3 nucleotides: TGTGCCAGTAGTTCTGAAGGGGGCGCGGAGACCCAGTACTTC. The encoded protein is CASSSEGGAETQYF. The variable domain in full, with the rest retrieved from reference TRBV19 and TRBJ2-5, is DGGITQSPKYLFRKEGQNVTLSCEQNLNHDAMYWYRQDPGQGLRLIYYSQIVNDFQKGDIAEGYSVSREKKESFPLTVTSAQKNPTAFYLCASSSEGGAETQYFGPGTRLLVL.

This chain joins TRBV24-1 and TRBJ2-1; 16 nucleotides agree with TRBD2. Per germline, CDR1 KGHDR and CDR2 SFDVKD. The trim removed 3 bases at V and 6 bases at J, leaving 4 bases unmatched. The CDR3 contains 17 residues. CDR3 nucleotide sequence: TGTGCCACCAGTGATGCAGGGACTAGCGGGGGGGTCAATGAGCAGTTCTTC. It encodes CATSDAGTSGGVNEQFF.

This chain joins TRBV4-1 and TRBJ2-1; 7 bases line up with TRBD2. This CDR3 region has 14 residues. Germline-derived CDR1 and CDR2 are MGHRA and YSYEKL. V shed 2 bases and J 4 bases; nucleotides not matched to a gene: 2. In DNA form, the CDR3 reads TGCGCCAGCAGCCAACCGGGAGGATACAATGAGCAGTTCTTC. It codes for CASSQPGGYNEQFF.

In its sample, this clone was seen a few times. This rearrangement joins TRBV9 to TRBJ2-2, with a tentative D call TRBD2 (6 bases). Trimming stripped 0 bases from V and 5 bases from J, with 14 bases between. This CDR3 region has 16 residues. CDR1 is SGDLS, CDR2 YYNGEE, per germline. CDR3 nucleotide sequence: TGTGCCAGCAGCGTAGCTGCGGGGTCAACTACCGGGGAGCTGTTTTTT. This translates into CASSVAAGSTTGELFF. The whole variable domain, remainder taken from reference TRBV9 and TRBJ2-2, is DSGVTQTPKHLITATGQRVTLRCSPRSGDLSVYWYQQSLDQGLQFLIQYYNGEERAKGNILERFSAQQFPDLHSELNLSSLELGDSALYFCASSVAAGSTTGELFFGEGSRLTVL.

The chain has TRBV11-2 and TRBJ2-5; 9 bases line up with TRBD2. Germline CDR1 reads SGHAT; CDR2 reads FQNNGV. This CDR3 region has 17 residues. The V and J ends lost 4 bases and 5 bases, in that order; junction bases with no gene match: 14. The CDR3 coding sequence is TGTGCCAGCAGCTCCCACCGGGGGGCGGGGGGGCCCGAGACCCAGTACTTC. It is translated as CASSSHRGAGGPETQYF.

This chain connects TRBV19 to TRBJ1-5, with 9 bases that match TRBD1. The CDR3 has 15 residues. Germline assignment: CDR1 LNHDA and CDR2 SQIVND (reference sequence). The J segment lost 7 bases and the V segment lost 6 bases, leaving 10 bases of the junction unmatched. CDR3 nucleotides: TGTGCCAGTAGAGATCCGGGACAGGGAGGCCAGCCCCAGCATTTT. It encodes CASRDPGQGGQPQHF.

The rearrangement links TRBV25-1 to TRBJ2-7; D possibly matches TRBD1 or TRBD2 (7 bases each). V was pared by 8 bases and J by 6 bases, with 17 bases between. Germline V lookup: CDR1 MGHDK, CDR2 SYGVNS. The CDR3 runs to 13 residues. CDR3 nucleotides: TGTGCCAGCCGGGGGGCGACAGGGACCGAGCAGTACTTC. It encodes CASRGATGTEQYF.

The chain uses TRBV4-2 and TRBJ2-4; possibly TRBD2 for D (5 bases). The CDR3 covers 18 residues. Trimming removed 0 bases at V and 0 bases at J, with 15 bases between. Germline assignment: CDR1 LGHNA and CDR2 YNFKEQ. The CDR3 region has the DNA TGTGCCAGCAGCCAAGAAGACGGGTTAGGACTAGCCAAAAACATTCAGTACTTC. It yields the protein CASSQEDGLGLAKNIQYF.

V gene TRBV27 combines with J gene TRBJ2-6; 10 nucleotides agree with TRBD2. The V gene's germline CDR1 is MNHEY and CDR2 SMNVEV (reference sequence). With V trimmed by 6 bases and J by 1 base, 9 bases remained unmatched. This CDR3 is built from 18 residues. This chain's CDR3 is CASRRAGGIRSGANVLTF. The DNA of the CDR3 is TGTGCCAGCAGGAGAGCGGGGGGGATTAGGTCTGGGGCCAACGTCCTGACTTTC. Using reference TRBV27 and TRBJ2-6 for the parts outside the CDR3, the full variable domain is EAQVTQNPRYLITVTGKKLTVTCSQNMNHEYMSWYRQDPGLGLRQIYYSMNVEVTDKGDVPEGYKVSRKEKRNFPLILESPSPNQTSLYFCASRRAGGIRSGANVLTFGAGSRLTVL.

This clone was seen just once. The gene calls are TRBV29-1 and TRBJ1-2, with D tentatively TRBD1 (6 bases). The CDR3 covers 13 residues. Deletions cut 0 bases from V and 5 bases from J, with 10 bases between. Germline lookup yields CDR1 SQVTM and CDR2 ANQGSEA. The DNA for the CDR3 is TGCAGCGTTGAAGAGGGGACAACTTATGGCTACACCTTC. Protein: CSVEEGTTYGYTF.

Worth noting for this clone: This specimen includes other DNA sequences encoding the same CDR3. The chain couples TRBV5-4 to TRBJ2-7; 10 bases agree with TRBD1. Losses at the gene ends were 4 bases for V and 2 bases for J; bases not matched to a gene: 3. The CDR3 runs 14 residues. Germline V lookup: CDR1 SGHNT, CDR2 YYREEE (reference sequence). CDR3 loop: CASSPGQGAYEQYF. The DNA for the CDR3 is TGTGCCAGCAGCCCCGGACAGGGGGCCTACGAGCAGTACTTC.

In DNA form, the CDR3 reads TGTGCCAGCAGTTACGCGGGGGGCAACACCTACGAGCAGTACTTC. Its translation: CASSYAGGNTYEQYF. This chain joins TRBV6-2 or TRBV6-3 and TRBJ2-7, with TRBD2 matching 8 bases. The CDR3 covers 15 residues. V shed 2 bases, J shed 2 bases, and the junction held 5 bases outside the gene matches. Germline CDR1 is MNHEY and CDR2 is SVGEGT.

J is TRBJ1-1 and V is TRBV10-1, with 9 bases matching TRBD1. Germline V CDR1 and CDR2: WNHNN, SYGVQD (reference sequence). This CDR3 has 15 residues. The junction had 11 bases not matched to a gene; V was cut back by 3 bases and J by 9 bases. The CDR3 loop is CASSDRGQGPRKAFF. The CDR3 DNA reads as TGCGCCAGCAGTGACCGGGGACAGGGCCCCCGAAAAGCTTTCTTT.

The V gene is TRBV10-2, the J gene TRBJ2-7, with 7 bases fitting TRBD2. This CDR3 is 14 amino acids long. Trimming took 4 bases from V and 2 from J; bases not matched to a gene: 5. The germline V gene encodes CDR1 WSHSY and CDR2 SAAADI. CDR3 sequence (DNA): TGCGCCAGCAGTGGTTCTAGCGGTACCTACGAGCAGTACTTC. This translates into CASSGSSGTYEQYF.

Regarding this clone: The sample carries other DNA sequences with the same CDR3. The chain is built from TRBV9 and TRBJ1-2; D call uncertain. Germline CDR1 SGDLS, CDR2 YYNGEE. The CDR3 has 12 residues. V was shortened by 0 bases and J by 5 bases, with 5 bases between the two germline ends. The CDR3 protein is CASSVDGYGYTF. CDR3 coding DNA: TGTGCCAGCAGCGTAGACGGGTATGGCTACACCTTC.

J is TRBJ2-2 and V is TRBV27; TRBD2 might be the D (5 bases). Germline V gene lookup returns CDR1 MNHEY and CDR2 SMNVEV (reference sequence). Trimming shortened V by 4 bases and J by 4 bases, and 10 bases separated the two germline ends. This CDR3 region has 14 residues. CDR3 residues: CASSSGFGTGELFF. DNA of the CDR3: TGTGCCAGCAGTTCGGGATTTGGCACCGGGGAGCTGTTTTTT.

For this clone: A read error may produce the germline difference seen at one junction end. The chain has TRBV7-7 and TRBJ2-2; D is ambiguous. In germline, CDR1 is SSHAT, CDR2 FNYEAQ (reference sequence). The CDR3 spans 17 residues. This CDR3 reads CASSLDLGTANTGELFF. The CDR3, as DNA: TGTGCTAGCAGCTTAGATTTGGGCACAGCGAACACCGGGGAGCTGTTTTTT.